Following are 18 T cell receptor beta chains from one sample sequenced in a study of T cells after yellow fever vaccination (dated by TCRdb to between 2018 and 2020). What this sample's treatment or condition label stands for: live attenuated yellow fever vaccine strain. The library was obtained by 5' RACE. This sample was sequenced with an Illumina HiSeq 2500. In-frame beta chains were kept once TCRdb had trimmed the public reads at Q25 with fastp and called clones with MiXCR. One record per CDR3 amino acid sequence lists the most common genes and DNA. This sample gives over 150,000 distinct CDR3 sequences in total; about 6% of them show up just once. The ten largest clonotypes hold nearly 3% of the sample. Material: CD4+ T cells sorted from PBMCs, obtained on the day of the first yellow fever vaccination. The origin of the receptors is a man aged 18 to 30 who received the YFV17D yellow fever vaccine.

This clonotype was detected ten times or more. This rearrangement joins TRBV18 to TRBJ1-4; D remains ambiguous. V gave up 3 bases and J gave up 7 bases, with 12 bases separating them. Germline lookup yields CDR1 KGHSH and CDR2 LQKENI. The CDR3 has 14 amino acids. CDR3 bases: TGTGCCAGCTCACCGTCCACGGGCGGTGAAAAACTGTTTTTT. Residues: CASSPSTGGEKLFF.

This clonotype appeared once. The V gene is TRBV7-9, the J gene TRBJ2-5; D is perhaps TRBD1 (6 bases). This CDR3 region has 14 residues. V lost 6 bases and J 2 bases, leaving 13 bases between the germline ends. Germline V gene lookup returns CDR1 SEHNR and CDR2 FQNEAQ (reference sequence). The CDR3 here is CASSRNRAQETQYF. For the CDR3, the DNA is TGTGCCAGCAGTCGGAACAGGGCACAAGAGACCCAGTACTTC.

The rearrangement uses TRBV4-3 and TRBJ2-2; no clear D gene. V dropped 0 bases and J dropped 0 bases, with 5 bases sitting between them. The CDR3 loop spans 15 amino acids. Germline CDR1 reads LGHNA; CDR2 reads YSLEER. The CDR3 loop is CASSQEISNTGELFF. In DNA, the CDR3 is TGCGCCAGCAGCCAAGAGATTTCGAACACCGGGGAGCTGTTTTTT.

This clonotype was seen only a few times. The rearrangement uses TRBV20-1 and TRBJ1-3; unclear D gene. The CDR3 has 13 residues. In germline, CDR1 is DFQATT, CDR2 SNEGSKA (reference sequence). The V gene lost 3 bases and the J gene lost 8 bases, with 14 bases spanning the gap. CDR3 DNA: TGCAGTGCTAGTTTCCCGGCAGGCCACACCATATATTTT. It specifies CSASFPAGHTIYF.

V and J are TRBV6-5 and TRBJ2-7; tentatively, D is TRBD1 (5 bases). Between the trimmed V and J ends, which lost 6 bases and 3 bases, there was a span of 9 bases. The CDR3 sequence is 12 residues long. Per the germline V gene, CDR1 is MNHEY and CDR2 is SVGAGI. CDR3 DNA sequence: TGTGCCAGCAGAGGACACTGCTACGAGCAGTACGTC. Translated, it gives CASRGHCYEQYV.

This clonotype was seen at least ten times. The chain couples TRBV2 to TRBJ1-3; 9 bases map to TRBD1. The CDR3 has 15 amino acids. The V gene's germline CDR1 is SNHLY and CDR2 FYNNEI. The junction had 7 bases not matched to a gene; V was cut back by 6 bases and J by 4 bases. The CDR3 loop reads CASSPTGQGGNTIYF. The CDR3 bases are TGTGCCAGCAGCCCTACCGGACAGGGGGGAAACACCATATATTTT.

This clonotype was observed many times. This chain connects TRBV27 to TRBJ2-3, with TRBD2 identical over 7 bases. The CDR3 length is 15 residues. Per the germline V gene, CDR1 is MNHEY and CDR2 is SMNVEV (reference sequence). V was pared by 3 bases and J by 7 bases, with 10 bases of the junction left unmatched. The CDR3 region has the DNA TGTGCCAGCAGTTTGTCGGCGGGGGTGCAAAATACGCAGTATTTT. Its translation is CASSLSAGVQNTQYF.

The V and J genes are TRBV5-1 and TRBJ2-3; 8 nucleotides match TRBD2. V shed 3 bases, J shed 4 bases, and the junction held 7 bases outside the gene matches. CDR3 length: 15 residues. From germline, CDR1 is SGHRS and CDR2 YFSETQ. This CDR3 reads CASSSGTRISDTQYF. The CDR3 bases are TGCGCCAGCAGCTCCGGGACTAGGATATCAGATACGCAGTATTTT.

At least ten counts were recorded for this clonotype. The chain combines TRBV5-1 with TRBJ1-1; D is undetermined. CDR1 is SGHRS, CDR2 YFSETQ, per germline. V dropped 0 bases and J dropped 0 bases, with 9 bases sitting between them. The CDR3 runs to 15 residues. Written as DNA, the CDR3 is TGCGCCAGCAGCTTGGGCTCCAGCCTGAACACTGAAGCTTTCTTT. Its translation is CASSLGSSLNTEAFF. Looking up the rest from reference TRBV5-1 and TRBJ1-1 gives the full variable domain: KAGVTQTPRYLIKTRGQQVTLSCSPISGHRSVSWYQQTPGQGLQFLFEYFSETQRNKGNFPGRFSGRQFSNSRSEMNVSTLELGDSALYLCASSLGSSLNTEAFFGQGTRLTVV.

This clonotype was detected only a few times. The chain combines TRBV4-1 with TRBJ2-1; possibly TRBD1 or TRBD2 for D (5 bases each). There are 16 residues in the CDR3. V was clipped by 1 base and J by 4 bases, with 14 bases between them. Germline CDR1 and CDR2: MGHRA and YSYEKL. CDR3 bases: TGCGCCAGCAGCCAAGTGGGAGAAGGGGCGTACAATGAGCAGTTCTTC. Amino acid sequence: CASSQVGEGAYNEQFF.

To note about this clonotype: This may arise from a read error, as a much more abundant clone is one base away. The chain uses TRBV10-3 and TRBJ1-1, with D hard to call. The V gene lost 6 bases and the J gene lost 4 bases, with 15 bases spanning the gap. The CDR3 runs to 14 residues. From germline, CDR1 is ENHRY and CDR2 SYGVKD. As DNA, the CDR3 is TGTGCCATCAGAAGGGCTTACAGTGGCACTGAAGCTTTCTTT. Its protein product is CAIRRAYSGTEAFF.

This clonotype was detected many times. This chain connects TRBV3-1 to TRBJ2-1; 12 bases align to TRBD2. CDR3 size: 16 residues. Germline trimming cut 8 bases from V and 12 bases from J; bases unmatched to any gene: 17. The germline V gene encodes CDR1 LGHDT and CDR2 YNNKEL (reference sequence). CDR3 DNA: TGTGCCAGCGGTCTTTCGAGGACTAGCGGGATCGGGGGGCAGTTCTTC. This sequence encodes CASGLSRTSGIGGQFF.

The CDR3 DNA reads as TGTGCCAGCAGAACCGGGGACAGACGCGGGGAGCTGTTTTTT. Its translation: CASRTGDRRGELFF. V gene TRBV6-2 or TRBV6-3 combines with J gene TRBJ2-2, with 7 bases lining up with TRBD1. V shed 6 bases, J shed 7 bases, and the junction held 8 bases outside the gene matches. The CDR3 extends over 14 amino acids. CDR1 and CDR2 from the germline V gene are MNHEY and SVGEGT.

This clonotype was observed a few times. CDR3 coding DNA: TGCAGTGCTAGCGGGGGCGGTAAAAGGTACGAGCAGTACGTC. Its translation: CSASGGGKRYEQYV. V is TRBV20-1 and J is TRBJ2-7, with D perhaps matching TRBD1 or TRBD2 (6 bases each). The germline V gene encodes CDR1 DFQATT and CDR2 SNEGSKA (reference sequence). CDR3 size: 14 residues. Trimming shortened V by 3 bases and J by 4 bases, and 16 bases separated the two germline ends.

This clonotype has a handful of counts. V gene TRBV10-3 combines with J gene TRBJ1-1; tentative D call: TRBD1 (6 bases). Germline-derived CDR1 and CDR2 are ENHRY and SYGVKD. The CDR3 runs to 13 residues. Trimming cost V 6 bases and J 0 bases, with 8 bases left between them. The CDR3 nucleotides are TGTGCCATCAGCACAGGGATGAACACTGAAGCTTTCTTT. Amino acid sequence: CAISTGMNTEAFF.

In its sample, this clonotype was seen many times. The CDR3 DNA is TGTGCCAGCAGCGGGACTAGCAGGCGGGGGGCCCAGTACTTC. Its translation is CASSGTSRRGAQYF. The chain recombines TRBV11-2 with TRBJ2-5; 9 nucleotides match TRBD2. Germline lookup yields CDR1 SGHAT and CDR2 FQNNGV. This CDR3 has 14 amino acids. Trimming took 5 bases from V and 9 from J; bases not matched to a gene: 10. The full variable domain, its missing parts supplied by reference TRBV11-2 and TRBJ2-5, is EAGVAQSPRYKIIEKRQSVAFWCNPISGHATLYWYQQILGQGPKLLIQFQNNGVVDDSQLPKDRFSAERLKGVDSTLKIQPAKLEDSAVYLCASSGTSRRGAQYFGPGTRLLVL.

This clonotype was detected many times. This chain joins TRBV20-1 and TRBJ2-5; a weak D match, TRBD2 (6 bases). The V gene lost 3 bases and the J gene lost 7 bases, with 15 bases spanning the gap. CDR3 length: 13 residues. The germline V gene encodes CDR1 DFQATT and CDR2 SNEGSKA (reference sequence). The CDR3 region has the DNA TGCAGTGCTAGGACCGTCCGGGGGTGGACCCAGTACTTC. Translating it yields CSARTVRGWTQYF.

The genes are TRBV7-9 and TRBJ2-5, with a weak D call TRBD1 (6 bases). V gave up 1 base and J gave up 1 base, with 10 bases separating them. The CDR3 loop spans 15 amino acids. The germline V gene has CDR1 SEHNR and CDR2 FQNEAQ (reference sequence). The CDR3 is CASSLDRATQETQYF. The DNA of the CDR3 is TGTGCCAGCAGCTTAGACAGGGCGACCCAAGAGACCCAGTACTTC. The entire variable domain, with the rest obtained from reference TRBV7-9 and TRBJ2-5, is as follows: DTGVSQNPRHKITKRGQNVTFRCDPISEHNRLYWYRQTLGQGPEFLTYFQNEAQLEKSRLLSDRFSAERPKGSFSTLEIQRTEQGDSAMYLCASSLDRATQETQYFGPGTRLLVL.